This note documents a single T cell receptor beta chain sequence. Its cognate antigen has yet to be identified. No clone much larger than this one lies a single base away; base qualities are absent. The immunoSEQ Assay, a bias-controlled multiplex PCR, was used to amplify TCRbeta CDR3 regions from genomic DNA. Processing in the source paper ran as follows. The number of nucleated cells in each sample was estimated from the amplification of reference gene primers within the assay. To quantify the absolute abundance of each unique TCRbeta CDR3 rearrangement, sequence reads were collapsed and filtered. For each sample, productive Simpson clonality was calculated as the square root of Simpson's diversity index over productive rearrangements. Held by TCRdb, this immuneACCESS table contains in-frame sequences only and omits some clones. Under half of the omission traces to an unresolved V gene where checked; the cause of the rest is unknown. From that table come the V and J calls and clone size; the DNA was used to work out D and trimming. Across this sample there are roughly 240,000 clones, with 85% seen only once. Together, the top ten hold 4.5% to 6% of the sample.

One collaborating source in Seattle enrolled patients during active infection and followed them longitudinally through the course of disease. The collaborating institutions used their own protocols to collect whole blood in K2EDTA tubes. Collaborator samples were shipped for TCRbeta analysis as frozen whole blood, isolated PBMCs, or DNA extracted from either sample type. The data belong to a study of blood T cell repertoires in COVID-19 (dated by TCRdb to 2020 to 2021). Looking at the study overall: The collaborator samples originated in the United States, Italy and Spain and spanned the acute and convalescent phases of COVID-19. The samples were drawn from two sources: the first 160 participants of the ongoing ImmuneRACE study, and fewer than 1,500 subjects contributed by 6 global collaborators. Deeply sampled blood TCRbeta repertoires from subjects exposed to, actively infected with, or recovered from COVID-19 were included in the dataset. The material from the prospective study consisted of cDNA or gDNA derived from T cells, B-cell-depleted T cells, or PBMCs. Sample metadata almost always included a de-identified subject ID, COVID-19 status, age in years and sex. HLA class I and class II types, where available, came from metadata supplied by the sample provider rather than from assay-based typing. The repertoires were released in a freely available public database intended as a resource for research on the immune response to SARS-CoV-2. Results and caveats for the whole study, not just this receptor: How much clinical and demographic metadata was included differed by source and by participant, and the metadata was provided uncurated.

The source is a man aged 45-65 years with COVID-19, enrolled during active disease. The sequenced sample was peripheral blood.

The DNA sequence reads TGCGCCAGCAGCTTGGCGACAGGCAGCCAAGAGACCCAGTACTTC. It translates as CASSLATGSQETQYF. Rearrangement joined TRBV5-1 to TRBJ2-5; the best D guess is TRBD1, with 6 bases matching. The germline V gene gives CDR1 as SGHRS and CDR2 as YFSETQ. V is shortened by 0 bases, J by 1 base, and the region joining them spans 10 bases. The CDR3 starts with the cysteine, ends with the phenylalanine, and has 15 residues. CDR3 DNA is the only sequence kept; it has 45 bases, read in frame from the first base.